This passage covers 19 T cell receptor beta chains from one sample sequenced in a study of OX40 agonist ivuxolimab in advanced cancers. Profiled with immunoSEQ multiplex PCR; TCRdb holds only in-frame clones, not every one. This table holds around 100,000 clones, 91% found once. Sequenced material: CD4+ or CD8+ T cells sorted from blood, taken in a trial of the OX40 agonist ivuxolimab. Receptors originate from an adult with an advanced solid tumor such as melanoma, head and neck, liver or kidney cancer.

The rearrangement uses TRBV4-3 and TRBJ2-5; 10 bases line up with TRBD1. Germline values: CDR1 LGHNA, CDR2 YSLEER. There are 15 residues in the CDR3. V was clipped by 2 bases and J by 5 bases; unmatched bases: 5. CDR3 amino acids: CASSQMGQGRETQYF. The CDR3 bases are TGCGCCAGCAGCCAAATGGGACAGGGGAGGGAGACCCAGTACTTC.

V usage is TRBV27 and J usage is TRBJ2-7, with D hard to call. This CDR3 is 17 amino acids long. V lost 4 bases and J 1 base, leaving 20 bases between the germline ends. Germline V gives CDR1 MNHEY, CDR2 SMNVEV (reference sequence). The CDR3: CASSSMVFGQVSYEQYF. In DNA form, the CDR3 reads TGTGCCAGCAGTTCGATGGTATTCGGGCAGGTGTCCTACGAGCAGTACTTC.

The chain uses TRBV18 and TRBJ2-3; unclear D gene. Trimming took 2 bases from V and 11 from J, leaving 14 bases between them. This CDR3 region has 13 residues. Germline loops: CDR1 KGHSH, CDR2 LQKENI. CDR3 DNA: TGTGCCAGCTCACCAGGTGTCTTTGGGGAGCAGTATTTT. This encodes CASSPGVFGEQYF.

The CDR3 reads CASSYTGGEQFF. Here the CDR3 DNA reads TGTGCCAGCAGCTATACGGGAGGGGAGCAGTTCTTC. This chain links TRBV2 with TRBJ2-1, with 8 nucleotides matching TRBD2. In germline, CDR1 is SNHLY, CDR2 FYNNEI. Losses at the gene ends were 6 bases for V and 10 bases for J; bases not matched to a gene: 5. This CDR3 comprises 12 residues.

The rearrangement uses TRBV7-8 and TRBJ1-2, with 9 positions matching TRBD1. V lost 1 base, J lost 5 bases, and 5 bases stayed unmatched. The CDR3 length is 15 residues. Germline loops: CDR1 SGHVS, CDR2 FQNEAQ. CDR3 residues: CASSLDWDRAYGYTF. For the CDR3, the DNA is TGTGCCAGCAGCTTAGACTGGGACAGGGCTTATGGCTACACCTTC. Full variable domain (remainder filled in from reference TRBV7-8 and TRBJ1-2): GAGVSQSPRYKVAKRGQDVALRCDPISGHVSLFWYQQALGQGPEFLTYFQNEAQLDKSGLPSDRFFAERPEGSVSTLKIQRTQQEDSAVYLCASSLDWDRAYGYTFGSGTRLTVV.

CDR3 residues: CAIQGALGSGQETQYF. The CDR3 coding sequence is TGTGCCATTCAGGGGGCTTTGGGTTCGGGCCAAGAGACCCAGTACTTC. V is TRBV10-3 and J is TRBJ2-5; 8 bases agree with TRBD1. In germline, CDR1 is ENHRY, CDR2 SYGVKD. Trimming cost V 9 bases and J 1 base; bases outside gene matches: 13. The length of the CDR3 is 16 residues.

The CDR3, as DNA: TGTGCCAGCACCGCGGACAGGGGAAACTATGGCTACACCTTC. Translating it yields CASTADRGNYGYTF. V is TRBV7-2 and J is TRBJ1-2, with 9 bases identical to TRBD1. With V trimmed by 7 bases and J by 2 bases, 5 bases remained unmatched. CDR1 SGHTA and CDR2 FQGNSA come from the germline V gene. There are 14 residues in the CDR3. Combining the CDR3 with reference TRBV7-2 and TRBJ1-2 gives the whole variable domain GAGVSQSPSNKVTEKGKDVELRCDPISGHTALYWYRQSLGQGLEFLIYFQGNSAPDKSGLPSDRFSAERTGGSVSTLTIQRTQQEDSAVYLCASTADRGNYGYTFGSGTRLTVV.

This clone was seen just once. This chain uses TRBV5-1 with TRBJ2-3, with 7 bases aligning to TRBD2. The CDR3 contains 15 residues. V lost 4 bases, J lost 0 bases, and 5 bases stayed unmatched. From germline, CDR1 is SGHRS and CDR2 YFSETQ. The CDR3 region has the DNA TGCGCCAGCAGCCCTGCCGGGGGGAGCACAGATACGCAGTATTTT. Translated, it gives CASSPAGGSTDTQYF.

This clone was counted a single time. The CDR3 nucleotides are TGTGCCAGCAGTTACCCGGCAGGGTCCTACAATGAGCAGTTCTTC. Protein product: CASSYPAGSYNEQFF. V and J are TRBV6-6 and TRBJ2-1, with D possibly being TRBD1 (5 bases). V was trimmed by 2 bases and J by 1 base, leaving 9 bases between them. This CDR3 spans 15 amino acids. CDR1 and CDR2 (germline): MNHNY, SVGAGI (reference sequence).

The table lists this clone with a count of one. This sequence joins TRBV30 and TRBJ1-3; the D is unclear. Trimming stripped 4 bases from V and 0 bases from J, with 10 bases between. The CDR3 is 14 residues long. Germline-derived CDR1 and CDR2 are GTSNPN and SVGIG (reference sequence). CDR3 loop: CAWTKQSSGNTIYF. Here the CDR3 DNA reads TGTGCCTGGACCAAACAGAGCTCTGGAAACACCATATATTTT.

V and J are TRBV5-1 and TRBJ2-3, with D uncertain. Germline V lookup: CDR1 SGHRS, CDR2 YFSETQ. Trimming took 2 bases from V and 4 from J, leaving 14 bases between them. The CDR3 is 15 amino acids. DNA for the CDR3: TGCGCCAGCAGCTTAGACCCCGCTGTGGCAGATACGCAGTATTTT. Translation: CASSLDPAVADTQYF.

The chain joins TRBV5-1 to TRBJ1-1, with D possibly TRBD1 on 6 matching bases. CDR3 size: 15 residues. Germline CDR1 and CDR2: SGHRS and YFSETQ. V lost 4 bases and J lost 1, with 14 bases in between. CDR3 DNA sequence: TGCGCCAGCAGCCCCGAAGGACAGTCGAACACTGAAGCTTTCTTT. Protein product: CASSPEGQSNTEAFF.

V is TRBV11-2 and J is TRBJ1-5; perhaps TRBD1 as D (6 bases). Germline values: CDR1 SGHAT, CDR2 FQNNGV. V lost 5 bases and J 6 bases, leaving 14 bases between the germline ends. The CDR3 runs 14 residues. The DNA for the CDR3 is TGTGCCAGCAGCCAAGCGGGGGGCAGTCAGCCCCAGCATTTT. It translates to CASSQAGGSQPQHF.

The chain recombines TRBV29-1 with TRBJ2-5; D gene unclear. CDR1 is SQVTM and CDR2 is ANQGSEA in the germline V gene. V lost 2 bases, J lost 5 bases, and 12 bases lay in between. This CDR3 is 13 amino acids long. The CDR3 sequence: CSVEILQRETQYF. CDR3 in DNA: TGCAGCGTTGAAATTCTACAACGGGAGACCCAGTACTTC.

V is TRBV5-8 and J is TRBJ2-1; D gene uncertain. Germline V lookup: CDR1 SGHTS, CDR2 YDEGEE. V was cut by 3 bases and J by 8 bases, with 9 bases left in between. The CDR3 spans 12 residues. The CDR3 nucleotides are TGTGCCAGCAGCTCCTCCTATTATGAGCAGTTCTTC. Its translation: CASSSSYYEQFF.

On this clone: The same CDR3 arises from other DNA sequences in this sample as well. For the CDR3, the DNA is TGTGCCAGCAGCCCGGGGACTAGCGGAACTTACGAGCAGTACTTC. The encoded protein is CASSPGTSGTYEQYF. The V gene is TRBV13, the J gene TRBJ2-7, with 11 bases fitting TRBD2. Germline values: CDR1 PRHDT, CDR2 FYEKMQ (reference sequence). CDR3 length equals 15 residues. V lost 5 bases, J lost 4 bases, and 7 bases stayed unmatched.

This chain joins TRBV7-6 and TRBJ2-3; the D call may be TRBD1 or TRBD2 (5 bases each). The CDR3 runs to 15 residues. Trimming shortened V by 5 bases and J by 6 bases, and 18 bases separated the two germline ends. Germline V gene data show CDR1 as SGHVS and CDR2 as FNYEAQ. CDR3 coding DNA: TGTGCCAGCAGCCTATCCGGGGCTCGAATGGATACGCAGTATTTT. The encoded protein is CASSLSGARMDTQYF.

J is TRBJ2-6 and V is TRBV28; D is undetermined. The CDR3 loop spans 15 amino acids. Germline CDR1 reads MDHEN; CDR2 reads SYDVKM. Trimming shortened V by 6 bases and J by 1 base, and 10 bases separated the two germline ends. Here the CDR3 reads CASSPVRSGANVLTF. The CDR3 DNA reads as TGTGCCAGCAGCCCCGTTAGGTCTGGGGCCAACGTCCTGACTTTC.

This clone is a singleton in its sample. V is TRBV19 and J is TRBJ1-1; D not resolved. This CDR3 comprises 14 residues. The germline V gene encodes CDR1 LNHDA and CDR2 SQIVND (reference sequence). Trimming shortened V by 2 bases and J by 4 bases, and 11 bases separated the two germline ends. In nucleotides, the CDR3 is TGTGCCAGTAGTATATCATCCAGTTTCACTGAAGCTTTCTTT. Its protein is CASSISSSFTEAFF. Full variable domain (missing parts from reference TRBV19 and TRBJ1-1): DGGITQSPKYLFRKEGQNVTLSCEQNLNHDAMYWYRQDPGQGLRLIYYSQIVNDFQKGDIAEGYSVSREKKESFPLTVTSAQKNPTAFYLCASSISSSFTEAFFGQGTRLTVV.